The next 28 T cell receptor beta chains were all read from a single sample in a study of T cell repertoires in cytomegalovirus infection. Each CDR3 protein gets one entry after TCRdb re-called the reads with MiXCR. The table has around 310,000 distinct CDR3 sequences, about 28% seen once. These TCRs' antigens remain unknown. Sequences were derived from cultured PBMCs, sampled from culture after CMV antigen stimulation. Every receptor here comes from a human donor in good health (CMV status not recorded). Some clones in this sample may be carry-over from other donors' samples.

This clonotype was seen a handful of times. V usage is TRBV6-5 and J usage is TRBJ2-3; D might be TRBD1 (6 bases). The CDR3 runs to 13 residues. Germline V gene sequence: CDR1 MNHEY, CDR2 SVGAGI. Trimming stripped 6 bases from V and 2 bases from J, with 9 bases between. CDR3 nucleotide sequence: TGTGCCAGCAGGAGGGGGATCACAGATACGCAGTATTTT. This sequence encodes CASRRGITDTQYF.

The V and J genes are TRBV20-1 and TRBJ2-7; no clear D. V lost 6 bases and J lost 1, with 10 bases in between. The CDR3 sequence is 12 residues long. Germline-derived CDR1 and CDR2 are DFQATT and SNEGSKA (reference sequence). CDR3 protein: CSAATVSYEQYF. The CDR3 DNA is TGCAGTGCCGCGACCGTTTCCTACGAGCAGTACTTC.

This clonotype was recorded a few times. The chain has TRBV10-2 and TRBJ1-3; D gene unclear. The length of the CDR3 is 13 residues. Trimming removed 6 bases at V and 2 bases at J, with 8 bases between. Germline-derived CDR1 and CDR2 are WSHSY and SAAADI. The CDR3 DNA follows: TGCGCCAGCAGCGACACGACTGGAAACACCATATATTTT. Translation gives CASSDTTGNTIYF.

The chain is built from TRBV10-3 and TRBJ1-2; tentatively, D is TRBD1 (6 bases). V lost 6 bases and J 8 bases, leaving 16 bases between the germline ends. The CDR3 consists of 13 residues. Germline values: CDR1 ENHRY, CDR2 SYGVKD. The CDR3: CAIRTDSVNGYTF. The CDR3, as DNA: TGTGCCATCAGGACGGACAGCGTGAACGGCTACACCTTC.

The chain combines TRBV19 with TRBJ1-5; 9 bases match TRBD1. The CDR3 contains 15 residues. CDR1 and CDR2 (germline): LNHDA, SQIVND (reference sequence). Trimming at V came to 6 bases and at J to 3 bases, leaving 6 bases not matched to a gene. Here the CDR3 DNA reads TGTGCCAGTAGCCTGGGACAGGGTCCCAATCAGCCCCAGCATTTT. This translates into CASSLGQGPNQPQHF.

The chain joins TRBV11-2 to TRBJ1-2, with D hard to call. Germline V gene sequence: CDR1 SGHAT, CDR2 FQNNGV. CDR3 length equals 15 residues. Between the trimmed V and J ends, which lost 7 bases and 5 bases, there was a span of 20 bases. CDR3: CASTPSRLGVYGYTF. CDR3 nucleotide sequence: TGTGCCAGCACCCCATCCAGGCTGGGAGTATATGGCTACACCTTC. Based on the CDR3 plus reference TRBV11-2 and TRBJ1-2, the full variable domain is EAGVAQSPRYKIIEKRQSVAFWCNPISGHATLYWYQQILGQGPKLLIQFQNNGVVDDSQLPKDRFSAERLKGVDSTLKIQPAKLEDSAVYLCASTPSRLGVYGYTFGSGTRLTVV.

This clonotype was observed a few times. This chain uses TRBV7-6 with TRBJ1-1, with 9 bases fitting TRBD1. V dropped 6 bases and J dropped 0; count of bases not matched to a gene: 5. This CDR3 region has 15 residues. Germline V gene data show CDR1 as SGHVS and CDR2 as FNYEAQ. The CDR3 sequence: CASSGGQGMNTEAFF. CDR3 nucleotides: TGTGCCAGCAGTGGTGGACAGGGGATGAACACTGAAGCTTTCTTT.

J is TRBJ2-7 and V is TRBV13; no firm D call. Trimming removed 0 bases from V and 5 bases from J, with 11 bases in between. The CDR3 is 14 amino acids. Germline V lookup: CDR1 PRHDT, CDR2 FYEKMQ (reference sequence). This CDR3 is CASSLGPATDEQYF. In DNA, the CDR3 is TGTGCCAGCAGCTTAGGCCCAGCAACTGACGAGCAGTACTTC. The full variable domain, completed using reference TRBV13 and TRBJ2-7, is AAGVIQSPRHLIKEKRETATLKCYPIPRHDTVYWYQQGPGQDPQFLISFYEKMQSDKGSIPDRFSAQQFSDYHSELNMSSLELGDSALYFCASSLGPATDEQYFGPGTRLTVT.

This clonotype was recorded a few times. This chain connects TRBV19 to TRBJ1-5, with TRBD1 matching 7 bases. After removal of 6 bases from V and 6 bases from J, the junction contained 8 bases not matched to a gene. Germline CDR1 and CDR2: LNHDA and SQIVND (reference sequence). There are 14 residues in the CDR3. The CDR3 sequence is CASSPDRAIQPQHF. The DNA for the CDR3 is TGTGCCAGTAGCCCTGACAGGGCGATTCAGCCCCAGCATTTT.

This chain connects TRBV11-2 to TRBJ1-2; no reliable D call. The CDR3 has 12 amino acids. Germline V lookup: CDR1 SGHAT, CDR2 FQNNGV. V was pared by 5 bases and J by 2 bases, with 6 bases between. CDR3 region: CASSRANYGYTF. CDR3 in DNA: TGTGCCAGCAGCCGGGCGAACTATGGCTACACCTTC.

CDR3 region: CASSLGLVSGAIFGSYNEQFF. The CDR3 DNA follows: TGTGCCAGCAGCTTGGGGCTAGTTAGCGGGGCTATATTTGGCTCCTACAATGAGCAGTTCTTC. The gene calls are TRBV11-3 and TRBJ2-1; TRBD2 matches at 8 bases. CDR3 length: 21 residues. The germline gives CDR1 SGHNT, CDR2 YENEEA. After removal of 3 bases from V and 0 bases from J, the junction contained 19 bases not matched to a gene.

The V gene is TRBV27, the J gene TRBJ2-7; D gene ambiguous. The CDR3 extends over 15 amino acids. V lost 6 bases and J 0 bases, leaving 15 bases between the germline ends. CDR1 and CDR2 from the germline V gene are MNHEY and SMNVEV (reference sequence). The CDR3 sequence is CASSPRRKSSYEQYF. CDR3 nucleotide sequence: TGTGCCAGCAGCCCCCGACGTAAGAGCTCCTACGAGCAGTACTTC.

This clonotype appeared a few times. The genes are TRBV7-2 and TRBJ1-2; no clear D gene. Germline lookup yields CDR1 SGHTA and CDR2 FQGNSA. The CDR3 length is 16 residues. The V end lost 5 bases, the J end lost 6 bases, and 22 bases lay between the germline ends. CDR3 sequence reads: CASSPSTGVILDGYTF. The CDR3 nucleotides are TGTGCCAGCAGCCCTTCGACTGGGGTCATCCTGGATGGCTACACCTTC.

The chain links TRBV5-8 to TRBJ1-5; TRBD1 might be the D (5 bases). The germline V gene encodes CDR1 SGHTS and CDR2 YDEGEE. This CDR3 has 14 residues. V lost 4 bases, J lost 11 bases, and 19 bases lay in between. The CDR3 sequence is CASSPFYGHEAQHF. The CDR3 DNA is TGTGCCAGCAGCCCCTTTTACGGACATGAAGCCCAGCATTTT.

The V call is TRBV7-6, the J call TRBJ2-7; D is possibly TRBD2 (6 bases). CDR1 is SGHVS, CDR2 FNYEAQ, per germline. This CDR3 contains 14 residues. With 5 bases removed from V and 2 bases from J, the gap between germline ends came to 13 bases. CDR3 in amino acids: CASSTGGAPYEQYF. CDR3 coding DNA: TGTGCCAGCAGCACCGGCGGGGCTCCCTACGAGCAGTACTTC.

The V gene is TRBV12-3 or TRBV12-4, the J gene TRBJ1-2, with no clear D. Trimming shortened V by 6 bases and J by 6 bases, and 11 bases separated the two germline ends. This CDR3 is built from 12 residues. The CDR3 region is CASSDGVDGYTF. In DNA, the CDR3 is TGTGCCAGCAGCGACGGAGTCGATGGCTACACCTTC.

V is TRBV7-3 and J is TRBJ2-1; D remains ambiguous. Per the germline V gene, CDR1 is SGHTA and CDR2 is FQGTGA. The CDR3 totals 14 residues. The ends were cut back, 5 bases at V and 6 bases at J, with 14 bases in the middle. CDR3 loop: CASSPLFRSNEQFF. DNA of the CDR3: TGTGCCAGCAGCCCCCTCTTTCGTAGCAATGAGCAGTTCTTC.

This clonotype showed up many times. The CDR3 sequence is CASTKGRAAGLGAEQFF. CDR3 nucleotides: TGTGCCAGCACTAAGGGAAGAGCCGCGGGACTCGGCGCTGAGCAGTTCTTC. This chain connects TRBV7-2 to TRBJ2-1; maybe TRBD2 (6 bases). From germline, CDR1 is SGHTA and CDR2 FQGNSA. Trimming removed 7 bases from V and 9 bases from J, with 28 bases in between. The CDR3 sequence is 17 residues long.

This clonotype was counted a few times. The V and J genes are TRBV15 and TRBJ2-1; 16 nucleotides match TRBD2. Germline CDR1 reads LNHNV; CDR2 reads YYDKDF (reference sequence). Losses at the gene ends were 3 bases for V and 12 bases for J; bases not matched to a gene: 8. The CDR3 spans 16 residues. The CDR3 sequence: CATSREPGLAGGWQFF. DNA of the CDR3: TGTGCCACCAGCAGGGAGCCGGGACTAGCGGGGGGGTGGCAGTTCTTC. Filled out from reference TRBV15 and TRBJ2-1, the complete variable domain reads DAMVIQNPRYQVTQFGKPVTLSCSQTLNHNVMYWYQQKSSQAPKLLFHYYDKDFNNEADTPDNFQSRRPNTSFCFLDIRSPGLGDTAMYLCATSREPGLAGGWQFFGPGTRLTVL.

V gene TRBV6-1 combines with J gene TRBJ2-1; D is unclear. The CDR3 has 14 amino acids. Deletions cut 2 bases from V and 7 bases from J, with 12 bases between. Germline loops: CDR1 MNHNS, CDR2 SASEGT. The CDR3 sequence: CASSEIPERNEQFF. DNA of the CDR3: TGTGCCAGCAGTGAAATTCCAGAAAGAAATGAGCAGTTCTTC.

The chain recombines TRBV11-2 with TRBJ2-1; D might be TRBD2 (6 bases). CDR1 is SGHAT, CDR2 FQNNGV, per germline. The CDR3 has 15 amino acids. The germline V and J ends were trimmed by 3 bases and 0 bases, with 9 bases remaining between them. CDR3 nucleotide sequence: TGTGCCAGCAGCTTTAAGACTAGCTCCTACAATGAGCAGTTCTTC. As protein: CASSFKTSSYNEQFF.

This clonotype came up a few times. The chain couples TRBV6-5 to TRBJ1-2; no firm D call. The V gene lost 3 bases and the J gene lost 0 bases, with 8 bases spanning the gap. CDR1 is MNHEY and CDR2 is SVGAGI in the germline V gene. CDR3 length equals 14 residues. The CDR3 DNA follows: TGTGCCAGCAGTTATACGGGTTCTAACTATGGCTACACCTTC. Its protein is CASSYTGSNYGYTF.

This clonotype was seen more than once but under ten times. This chain uses TRBV7-2 with TRBJ1-6, with D possibly matching TRBD1 (5 bases). The germline V and J ends were trimmed by 4 bases and 8 bases, with 12 bases remaining between them. This CDR3 has 14 residues. Germline V CDR1 and CDR2: SGHTA, FQGNSA. CDR3 in DNA: TGTGCCAGCAGCTACGGGGACGAGGATTCACCCCTCCACTTT. This sequence encodes CASSYGDEDSPLHF.

The sample holds many counts of this clonotype. This chain links TRBV7-2 with TRBJ2-5; TRBD2 agrees at 12 bases. The CDR3 loop spans 16 amino acids. From germline, CDR1 is SGHTA and CDR2 FQGNSA. Trimming cost V 3 bases and J 0 bases; bases outside gene matches: 2. The CDR3 DNA reads as TGTGCCAGCAGCTTGAGACTAGCGGGAGACCAAGAGACCCAGTACTTC. Translating it yields CASSLRLAGDQETQYF.

In this sample, this clonotype turned up a few times. The rearrangement links TRBV4-3 to TRBJ1-2; 7 bases agree with TRBD1. This CDR3 has 15 amino acids. The J segment lost 1 base and the V segment lost 5 bases, leaving 7 bases of the junction unmatched. The germline V gene encodes CDR1 LGHNA and CDR2 YSLEER. The CDR3 nucleotides are TGCGCCAGCAGCAGCTCGACAGGGAGTAACTATGGCTACACCTTC. Translating it yields CASSSSTGSNYGYTF.

This clonotype was counted many times. The V call is TRBV7-2, the J call TRBJ1-2; 7 nucleotides line up with TRBD1. Looked up from germline, CDR1 is SGHTA and CDR2 is FQGNSA. The ends lost 3 bases at V and 8 bases at J; junction bases unmatched: 12. CDR3 length: 15 amino acids. In DNA form, the CDR3 reads TGTGCCAGCAGCTTTAGGACAGGCACCCGCCCCGGCTACACCTTC. This encodes CASSFRTGTRPGYTF. The full variable domain, its missing parts supplied by reference TRBV7-2 and TRBJ1-2, is GAGVSQSPSNKVTEKGKDVELRCDPISGHTALYWYRQSLGQGLEFLIYFQGNSAPDKSGLPSDRFSAERTGGSVSTLTIQRTQQEDSAVYLCASSFRTGTRPGYTFGSGTRLTVV.

This clonotype has at least ten counts. At one end, the junction sequence differs from germline, possibly due to a read error. V usage is TRBV7-7 and J usage is TRBJ2-5; 10 nucleotides agree with TRBD2. In germline, CDR1 is SSHAT, CDR2 FNYEAQ (reference sequence). CDR3 length equals 16 residues. CDR3 loop: CASSVATSGIQRTQYF. The CDR3 DNA sequence: TGTGCTAGCAGCGTCGCCACTAGCGGGATACAACGGACCCAGTACTTC.

CDR3 sequence reads: CASSATRTDEQYF. The CDR3 DNA reads TGTGCCAGCAGCGCGACAAGAACAGACGAGCAGTACTTC. The gene calls are TRBV7-4 and TRBJ2-7; D not resolved. CDR1 is SGHVT, CDR2 SQSDAQ, per germline. V shed 5 bases and J shed 5 bases, with 13 bases lying between them. The CDR3 extends over 13 amino acids.